This T cell receptor beta chain was observed in a study of technical replicates of blood from a handful of donors. Germline V gene data show CDR1 as GTSNPN and CDR2 as SVGIG (reference sequence). V was clipped by 4 bases and J by 2 bases; unmatched bases: 9. The CDR3 runs 15 residues. Assay: immunoSEQ multiplex PCR; the TCRdb copy retains only in-frame clones and omits some. This sample has more than 65,000 clones, with approximately 75% found just once. This clonotype was obtained from a human donor in good health. Some clones in this sample may be carry-over from other donors' samples. The chain uses TRBV30 and TRBJ1-2, with 8 bases matching TRBD1. Sequences were obtained from PBMCs. CDR3 in amino acids: CAWKSQGQGNYGYTF. The CDR3 DNA follows: TGTGCCTGGAAGAGTCAAGGACAGGGAAACTATGGCTACACCTTC.